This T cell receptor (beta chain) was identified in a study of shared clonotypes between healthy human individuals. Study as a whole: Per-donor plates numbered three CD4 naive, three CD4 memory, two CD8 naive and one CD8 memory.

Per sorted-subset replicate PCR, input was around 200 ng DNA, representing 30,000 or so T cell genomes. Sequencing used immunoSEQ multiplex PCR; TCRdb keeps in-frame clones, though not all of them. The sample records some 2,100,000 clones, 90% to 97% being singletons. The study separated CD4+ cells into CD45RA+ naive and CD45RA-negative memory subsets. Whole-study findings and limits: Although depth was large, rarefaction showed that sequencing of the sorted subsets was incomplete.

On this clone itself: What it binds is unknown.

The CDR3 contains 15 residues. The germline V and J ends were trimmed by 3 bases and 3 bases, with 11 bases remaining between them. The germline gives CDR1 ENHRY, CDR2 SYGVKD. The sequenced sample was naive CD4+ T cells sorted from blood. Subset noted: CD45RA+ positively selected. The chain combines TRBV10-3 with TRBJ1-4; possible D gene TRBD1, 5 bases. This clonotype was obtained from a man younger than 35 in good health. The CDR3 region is CAISDPQGSNEKLFF. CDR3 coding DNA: TGTGCCATCAGTGACCCCCAGGGATCTAATGAAAAACTGTTTTTT.